These 23 T cell receptor beta chains were all obtained from the same sample, sequenced in a study of T-cell reconstitution after alpha-beta-depleted transplantation in children. Preparing the TCRbeta library involved the use of unique molecular identifiers. TCRdb itself ran the PCR reads through MiXCR, one entry per CDR3 protein. The sample shows hundreds of thousands of distinct CDR3 sequences, 20% to 30% of them seen only once. The sequencing used PBMCs, mostly from graft donor cells, collected 360 days after TCRalphabeta/CD19-depleted stem cell transplant. All receptors derive from a female patient aged 2-15 years who had a stem cell transplant for congenital amegakaryocytic thrombocytopenia, so the T cells may come from the graft donor.

This chain links TRBV12-3 or TRBV12-4 with TRBJ1-5; the D is unclear. The CDR3 spans 14 residues. Trimming took off 5 bases at V and 3 bases at J, with 11 bases between the two ends. The CDR3 reads CASSPGGDNQPQHF. CDR3 DNA: TGTGCCAGCAGTCCCGGCGGAGACAATCAGCCCCAGCATTTT.

J is TRBJ2-7 and V is TRBV4-1; D is uncertain. Germline CDR1 is MGHRA and CDR2 is YSYEKL. The CDR3 sequence is 15 residues long. Trimming removed 4 bases from V and 0 bases from J, with 13 bases in between. CDR3 bases: TGCGCCAGCAGCCGGATGAATTGGGCCTCCTACGAGCAGTACTTC. It codes for CASSRMNWASYEQYF.

The rearrangement links TRBV5-1 to TRBJ1-2, with D possibly TRBD1 on 5 matching bases. Germline V lookup: CDR1 SGHRS, CDR2 YFSETQ. Trimming shortened V by 2 bases and J by 3 bases, and 11 bases separated the two germline ends. The CDR3 extends over 14 amino acids. The DNA of the CDR3 is TGCGCCAGCAGCTTAAGGGGTGAGGACTATGGCTACACCTTC. Translating gives CASSLRGEDYGYTF.

The rearrangement joins TRBV6-5 to TRBJ1-2; D not certain. With 0 bases removed from V and 0 bases from J, the gap between germline ends came to 8 bases. CDR1 and CDR2 from the germline V gene are MNHEY and SVGAGI. This CDR3 is 15 amino acids long. The CDR3 DNA sequence: TGTGCCAGCAGTTACTCGGTTAAATCTAACTATGGCTACACCTTC. It translates to CASSYSVKSNYGYTF.

This chain links TRBV7-7 with TRBJ2-5; D remains ambiguous. The CDR3 spans 13 residues. In germline, CDR1 is SSHAT, CDR2 FNYEAQ (reference sequence). V was trimmed by 5 bases and J by 5 bases, leaving 12 bases between them. The CDR3 loop is CASSLRLGETQYF. The CDR3 DNA sequence: TGTGCCAGCAGCCTACGACTCGGGGAGACCCAGTACTTC.

In this sample, this clonotype turned up many times. The gene calls are TRBV29-1 and TRBJ2-7; 7 nucleotides align to TRBD2. V shed 6 bases and J 4 bases; nucleotides not matched to a gene: 6. CDR1 and CDR2 (germline): SQVTM, ANQGSEA. This CDR3 spans 12 amino acids. The CDR3 DNA is TGCAGCGTGCCCGGCGGGAGTTACGAGCAGTACTTC. It encodes CSVPGGSYEQYF.

The gene calls are TRBV4-3 and TRBJ2-3; 7 bases fit TRBD2. V shed 3 bases, J shed 0 bases, and the junction held 6 bases outside the gene matches. The CDR3 length is 16 residues. Germline CDR1 is LGHNA and CDR2 is YSLEER. CDR3 in amino acids: CASSQLGTTSTDTQYF. The DNA for the CDR3 is TGCGCCAGCAGCCAGCTAGGGACTACTAGCACAGATACGCAGTATTTT.

This clonotype was seen a handful of times. This sequence joins TRBV12-3 or TRBV12-4 and TRBJ2-3, with 8 bases identical to TRBD1. V was clipped by 8 bases and J by 4 bases; unmatched bases: 8. The length of the CDR3 is 14 residues. The CDR3 DNA sequence: TGTGCCAGCCGAAGCTGGACAGGGCCAGATACGCAGTATTTT. Its protein product is CASRSWTGPDTQYF.

The chain employs TRBV4-1 and TRBJ2-2; perhaps TRBD1 as D (5 bases). The V gene lost 4 bases and the J gene lost 0 bases, with 12 bases spanning the gap. Germline V CDR1 and CDR2: MGHRA, YSYEKL. The CDR3 covers 16 residues. CDR3 sequence (DNA): TGCGCCAGCAGCCGACGACAGATCGCGAACACCGGGGAGCTGTTTTTT. This gives the protein CASSRRQIANTGELFF.

This clonotype occurred a few times. The rearrangement links TRBV5-1 to TRBJ1-1; 7 nucleotides agree with TRBD1. J gave up 5 bases and V 1 base, and 5 bases lay outside the gene matches. Germline V lookup: CDR1 SGHRS, CDR2 YFSETQ. CDR3 length: 14 amino acids. The CDR3, as DNA: TGCGCCAGCAGCTTGAGTTCCAGGGGGACTGAAGCTTTCTTT. Amino acids: CASSLSSRGTEAFF.

The rearrangement joins TRBV7-2 to TRBJ1-4; a weak D match, TRBD1 (6 bases). The germline gives CDR1 SGHTA, CDR2 FQGNSA. The CDR3 extends over 16 amino acids. V gave up 1 base and J gave up 7 bases, with 16 bases separating them. The CDR3 DNA follows: TGTGCCAGCAGCTTAGTTGGGGGCCCCGTGGCTGAAAAACTGTTTTTT. Amino acids: CASSLVGGPVAEKLFF.

This clonotype occurred many times. The chain links TRBV12-3 or TRBV12-4 to TRBJ1-2; D remains unclear. CDR3 length: 13 residues. V was trimmed by 2 bases and J by 3 bases, leaving 7 bases between them. Here the CDR3 reads CASSLWADYGYTF. CDR3 DNA: TGTGCCAGCAGTTTATGGGCGGACTATGGCTACACCTTC.

This clonotype has more than one count but fewer than ten. The chain has TRBV2 and TRBJ2-2; 7 nucleotides align to TRBD1. The germline V gene encodes CDR1 SNHLY and CDR2 FYNNEI. The length of the CDR3 is 16 residues. Trimming took 6 bases from V and 7 from J; bases not matched to a gene: 14. The CDR3 spells CASRAGTVKLGGELFF. CDR3 sequence (DNA): TGTGCCAGCAGGGCCGGGACAGTAAAATTGGGCGGGGAGCTGTTTTTT. Looking up the rest from reference TRBV2 and TRBJ2-2 gives the full variable domain: EPEVTQTPSHQVTQMGQEVILRCVPISNHLYFYWYRQILGQKVEFLVSFYNNEISEKSEIFDDQFSVERPDGSNFTLKIRSTKLEDSAMYFCASRAGTVKLGGELFFGEGSRLTVL.

The table lists this clonotype with a few counts. At one end, the junction sequence differs from germline, possibly due to a read error. The chain links TRBV13 to TRBJ2-7, with 12 nucleotides matching TRBD1. CDR1 is PRHDT, CDR2 FYEKMQ, per germline (reference sequence). This CDR3 spans 14 amino acids. The CDR3 DNA follows: TGTGCCAGCAGCTCCCTGGGACAGGGGGCGCTTCTGGACTTC. It specifies CASSSLGQGALLDF. Drawing the rest from reference TRBV13 and TRBJ2-7, the complete variable domain is AAGVIQSPRHLIKEKRETATLKCYPIPRHDTVYWYQQGPGQDPQFLISFYEKMQSDKGSIPDRFSAQQFSDYHSELNMSSLELGDSALYFCASSSLGQGALLDFGPGTRLTVT.

This clonotype was recorded at least ten times. This chain connects TRBV6-5 to TRBJ1-1; possibly TRBD1 for D (6 bases). This CDR3 comprises 13 residues. Germline V gives CDR1 MNHEY, CDR2 SVGAGI. Trimming left V 2 bases short and J 6 bases short, with 10 bases between. CDR3: CASSYTTGAEAFF. The CDR3 DNA sequence: TGTGCCAGCAGTTACACGACAGGCGCTGAAGCTTTCTTT.

This clonotype showed up many times. The genes are TRBV12-3 or TRBV12-4 and TRBJ2-3; TRBD2 matches at 7 bases. J was trimmed by 4 bases and V by 5 bases; bases with no gene match: 3. The CDR3 has 13 residues. CDR3 in DNA: TGTGCCAGCAGTCCGGCGGGGGCAGATACGCAGTATTTT. It yields the protein CASSPAGADTQYF.

The CDR3 region has the DNA TGTGCCAGCAGTGGTAGGGAGACCCAGTACTTC. Its translation is CASSGRETQYF. The chain is built from TRBV6-2 or TRBV6-3 and TRBJ2-5, with D unclear. The length of the CDR3 is 11 residues. Trimming stripped 5 bases from V and 5 bases from J, with 6 bases between. Germline CDR1 MNHEY, CDR2 SVGEGT.

V usage is TRBV4-3 and J usage is TRBJ2-7, with 14 nucleotides matching TRBD2. This CDR3 region has 15 residues. Trimming removed 5 bases from V and 3 bases from J; junction bases left unmatched: 3. CDR1 and CDR2 (germline): LGHNA, YSLEER. The CDR3 DNA is TGCGCCAGCAGCGAAGGGACTAGCGGGAGCTACGAGCAGTACTTC. Protein sequence: CASSEGTSGSYEQYF.

In this sample, this clonotype turned up a few times. The chain joins TRBV12-3 or TRBV12-4 to TRBJ2-1; no firm D call. The CDR3 contains 14 residues. V lost 8 bases to trimming and J lost 5 bases, with 16 bases between them. CDR3 protein: CASDWGYGNNEQFF. DNA for the CDR3: TGTGCCAGCGACTGGGGATATGGGAACAATGAGCAGTTCTTC.

For this clonotype: The CDR3 carries no conserved terminal phenylalanine or tryptophan, so it likely arises from a read error. This sequence joins TRBV4-3 and TRBJ1-4; 11 nucleotides align to TRBD1. This CDR3 comprises 17 residues. The junction had 7 bases not matched to a gene; V was cut back by 1 base and J by 6 bases. Per the germline V gene, CDR1 is LGHNA and CDR2 is YSLEER. CDR3 sequence: CASSQGTGGLLDEKLFS. CDR3 bases: TGCGCCAGCAGCCAAGGGACAGGGGGCCTGCTGGATGAAAAACTGTTTTCT.

V usage is TRBV7-2 and J usage is TRBJ2-3; D is uncertain. The V end lost 5 bases, the J end lost 2 bases, and 8 bases lay between the germline ends. The CDR3 spans 13 residues. The V gene's germline CDR1 is SGHTA and CDR2 FQGNSA. DNA of the CDR3: TGTGCCAGCAGCACCTACCACACAGATACGCAGTATTTT. It encodes CASSTYHTDTQYF.

This clonotype was seen a few times. The chain joins TRBV4-1 to TRBJ1-2; TRBD1 matches 8 bases. Germline V CDR1 and CDR2: MGHRA, YSYEKL. The ends lost 1 base at V and 7 bases at J; junction bases unmatched: 11. The CDR3 has 16 residues. The DNA for the CDR3 is TGCGCCAGCAGCCAAGGGCCCCAGGGGGCGGTTTCTGGCTACACCTTC. Residues: CASSQGPQGAVSGYTF.

The gene calls are TRBV5-1 and TRBJ1-1, with 8 bases lining up with TRBD1. The trim removed 4 bases at V and 4 bases at J, leaving 3 bases unmatched. Germline-derived CDR1 and CDR2 are SGHRS and YFSETQ. The CDR3 covers 13 residues. The CDR3 here is CASSPGQGTEAFF. CDR3 coding DNA: TGCGCCAGCAGCCCTGGACAGGGCACTGAAGCTTTCTTT. Complete variable domain (other parts from reference TRBV5-1 and TRBJ1-1): KAGVTQTPRYLIKTRGQQVTLSCSPISGHRSVSWYQQTPGQGLQFLFEYFSETQRNKGNFPGRFSGRQFSNSRSEMNVSTLELGDSALYLCASSPGQGTEAFFGQGTRLTVV.